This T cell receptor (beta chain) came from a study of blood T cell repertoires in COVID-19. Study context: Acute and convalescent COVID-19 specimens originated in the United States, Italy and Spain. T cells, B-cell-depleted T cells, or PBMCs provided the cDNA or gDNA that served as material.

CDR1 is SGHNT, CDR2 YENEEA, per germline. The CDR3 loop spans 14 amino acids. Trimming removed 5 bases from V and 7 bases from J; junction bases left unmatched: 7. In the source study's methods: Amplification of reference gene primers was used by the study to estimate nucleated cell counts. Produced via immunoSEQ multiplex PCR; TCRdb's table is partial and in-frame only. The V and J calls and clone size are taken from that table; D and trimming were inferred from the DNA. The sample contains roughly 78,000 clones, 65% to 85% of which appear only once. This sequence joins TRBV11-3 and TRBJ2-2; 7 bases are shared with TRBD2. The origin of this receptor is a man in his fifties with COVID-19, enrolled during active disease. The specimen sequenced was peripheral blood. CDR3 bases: TGTGCCAGCAGCCCGGGGCTAGCGGTCGGGGAGCTGTTTTTT. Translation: CASSPGLAVGELFF.